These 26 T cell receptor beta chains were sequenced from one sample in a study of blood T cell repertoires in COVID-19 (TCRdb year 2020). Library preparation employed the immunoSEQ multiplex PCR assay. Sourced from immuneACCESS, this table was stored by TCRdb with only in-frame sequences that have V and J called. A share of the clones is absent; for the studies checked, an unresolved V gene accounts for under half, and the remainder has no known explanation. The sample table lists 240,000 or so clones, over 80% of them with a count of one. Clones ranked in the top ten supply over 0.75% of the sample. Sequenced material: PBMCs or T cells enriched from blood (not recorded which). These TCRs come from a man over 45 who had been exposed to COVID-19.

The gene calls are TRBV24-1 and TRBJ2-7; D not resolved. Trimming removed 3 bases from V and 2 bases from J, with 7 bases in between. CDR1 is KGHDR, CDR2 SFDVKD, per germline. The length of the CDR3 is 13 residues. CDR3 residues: CATSDPGTYEQYF. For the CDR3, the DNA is TGTGCCACCAGTGATCCGGGTACCTACGAGCAGTACTTC.

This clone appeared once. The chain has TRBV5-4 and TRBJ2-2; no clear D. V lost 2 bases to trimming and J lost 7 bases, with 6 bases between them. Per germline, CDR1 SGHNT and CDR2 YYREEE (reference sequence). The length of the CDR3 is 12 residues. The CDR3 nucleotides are TGTGCCAGCAGCTTCCTCGTCGGGGAGCTGTTTTTT. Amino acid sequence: CASSFLVGELFF.

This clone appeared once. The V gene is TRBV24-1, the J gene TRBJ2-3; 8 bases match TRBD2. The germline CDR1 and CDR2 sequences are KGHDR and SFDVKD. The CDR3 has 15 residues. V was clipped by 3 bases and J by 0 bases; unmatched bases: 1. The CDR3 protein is CATSDPSGSTDTQYF. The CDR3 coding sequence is TGTGCCACCAGTGATCCTAGCGGGAGCACAGATACGCAGTATTTT.

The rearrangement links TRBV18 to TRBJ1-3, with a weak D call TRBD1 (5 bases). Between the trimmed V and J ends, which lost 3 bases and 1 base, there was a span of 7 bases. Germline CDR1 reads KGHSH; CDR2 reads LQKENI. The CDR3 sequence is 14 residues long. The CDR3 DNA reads TGTGCCAGCTCACCCGGGACTTCTGGAAACACCATATATTTT. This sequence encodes CASSPGTSGNTIYF.

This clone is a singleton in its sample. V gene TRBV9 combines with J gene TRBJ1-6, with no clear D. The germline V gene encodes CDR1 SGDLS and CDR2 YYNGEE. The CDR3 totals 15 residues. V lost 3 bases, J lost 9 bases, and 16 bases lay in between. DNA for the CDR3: TGTGCCAGCAGCGCGACCATTCTTAACAGTTCACCCCTCCACTTT. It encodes CASSATILNSSPLHF.

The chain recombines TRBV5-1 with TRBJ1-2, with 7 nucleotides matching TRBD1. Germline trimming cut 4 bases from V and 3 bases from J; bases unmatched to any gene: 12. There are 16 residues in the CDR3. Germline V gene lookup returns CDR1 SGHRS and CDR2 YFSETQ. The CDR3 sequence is CASSTTYRGWDYGYTF. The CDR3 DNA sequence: TGCGCCAGCAGCACAACCTACAGGGGCTGGGACTATGGCTACACCTTC.

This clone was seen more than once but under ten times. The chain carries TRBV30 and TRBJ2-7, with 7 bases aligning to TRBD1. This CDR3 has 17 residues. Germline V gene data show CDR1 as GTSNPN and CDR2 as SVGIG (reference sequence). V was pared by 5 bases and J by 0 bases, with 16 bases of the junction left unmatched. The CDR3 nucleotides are TGTGCCTGGCAAACCCTCAACAGGGGTCTGGGCTCCTACGAGCAGTACTTC. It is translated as CAWQTLNRGLGSYEQYF.

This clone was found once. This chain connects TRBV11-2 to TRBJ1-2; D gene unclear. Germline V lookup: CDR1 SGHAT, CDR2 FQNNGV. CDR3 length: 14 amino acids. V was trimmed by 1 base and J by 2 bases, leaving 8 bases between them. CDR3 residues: CASSLVAGNYGYTF. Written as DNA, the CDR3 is TGTGCCAGCAGCTTAGTTGCGGGGAACTATGGCTACACCTTC.

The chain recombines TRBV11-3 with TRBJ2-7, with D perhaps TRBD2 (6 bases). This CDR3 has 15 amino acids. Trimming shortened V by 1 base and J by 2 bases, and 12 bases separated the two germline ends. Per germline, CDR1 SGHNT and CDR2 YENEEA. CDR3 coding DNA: TGTGCCAGCAGCTTAGGGAGGGTCAACCCCTACGAGCAGTACTTC. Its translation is CASSLGRVNPYEQYF.

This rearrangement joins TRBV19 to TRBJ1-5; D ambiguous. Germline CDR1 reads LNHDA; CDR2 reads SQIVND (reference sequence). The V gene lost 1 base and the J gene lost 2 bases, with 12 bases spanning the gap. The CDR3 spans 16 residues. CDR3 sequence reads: CASSIGGAWGNQPQHF. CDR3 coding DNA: TGTGCCAGTAGTATAGGGGGAGCCTGGGGCAATCAGCCCCAGCATTTT. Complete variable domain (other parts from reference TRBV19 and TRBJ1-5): DGGITQSPKYLFRKEGQNVTLSCEQNLNHDAMYWYRQDPGQGLRLIYYSQIVNDFQKGDIAEGYSVSREKKESFPLTVTSAQKNPTAFYLCASSIGGAWGNQPQHFGDGTRLSIL.

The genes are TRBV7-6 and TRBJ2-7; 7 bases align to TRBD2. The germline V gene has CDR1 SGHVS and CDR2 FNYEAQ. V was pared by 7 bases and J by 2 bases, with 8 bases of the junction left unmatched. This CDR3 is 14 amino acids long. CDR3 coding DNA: TGTGCCAGCACCCAGAGGGAGGGAGCCTACGAGCAGTACTTC. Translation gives CASTQREGAYEQYF. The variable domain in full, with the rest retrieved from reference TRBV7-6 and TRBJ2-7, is GAGVSQSPRYKVTKRGQDVALRCDPISGHVSLYWYRQALGQGPEFLTYFNYEAQQDKSGLPNDRFSAERPEGSISTLTIQRTEQRDSAMYRCASTQREGAYEQYFGPGTRLTVT.

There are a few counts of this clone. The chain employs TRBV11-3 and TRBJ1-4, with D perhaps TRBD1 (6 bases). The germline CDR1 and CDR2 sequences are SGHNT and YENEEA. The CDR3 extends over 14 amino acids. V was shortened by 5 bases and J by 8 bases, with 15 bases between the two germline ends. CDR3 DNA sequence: TGTGCCAGCAGCCAGAACAGGGACGGGGAAAAACTGTTTTTT. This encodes CASSQNRDGEKLFF.

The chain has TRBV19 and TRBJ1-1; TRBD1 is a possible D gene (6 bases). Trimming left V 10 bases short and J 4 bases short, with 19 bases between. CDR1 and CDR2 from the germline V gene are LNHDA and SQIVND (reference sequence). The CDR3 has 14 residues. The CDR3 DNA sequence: TGTGCCATCCGAGCAGGCAGGGGATCCACTGAAGCTTTCTTT. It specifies CAIRAGRGSTEAFF.

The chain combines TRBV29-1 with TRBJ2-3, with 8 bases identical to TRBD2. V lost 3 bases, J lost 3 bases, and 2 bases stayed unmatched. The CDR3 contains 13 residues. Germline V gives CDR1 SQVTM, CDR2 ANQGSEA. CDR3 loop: CSVDGGGTDTQYF. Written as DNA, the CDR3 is TGCAGCGTTGATGGCGGGGGGACAGATACGCAGTATTTT.

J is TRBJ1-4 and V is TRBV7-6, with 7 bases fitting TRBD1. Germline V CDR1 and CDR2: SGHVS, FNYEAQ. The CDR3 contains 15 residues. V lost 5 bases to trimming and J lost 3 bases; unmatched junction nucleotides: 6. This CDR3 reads CASSPDRDPNEKLFF. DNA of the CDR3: TGTGCCAGCAGCCCCGACAGGGACCCTAATGAAAAACTGTTTTTT.

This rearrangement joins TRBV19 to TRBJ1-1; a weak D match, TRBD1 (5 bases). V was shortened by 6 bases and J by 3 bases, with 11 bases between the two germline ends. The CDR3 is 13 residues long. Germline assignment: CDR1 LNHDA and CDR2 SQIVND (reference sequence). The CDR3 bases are TGTGCCAGTAGCAGACAGATACACACTGAAGCTTTCTTT. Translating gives CASSRQIHTEAFF.

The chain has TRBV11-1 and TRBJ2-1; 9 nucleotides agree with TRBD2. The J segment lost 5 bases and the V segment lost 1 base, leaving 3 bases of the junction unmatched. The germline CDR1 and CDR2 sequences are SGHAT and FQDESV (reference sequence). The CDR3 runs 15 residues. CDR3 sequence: CASSLGLADDNEQFF. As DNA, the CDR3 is TGTGCCAGCAGCTTAGGACTAGCGGATGACAATGAGCAGTTCTTC. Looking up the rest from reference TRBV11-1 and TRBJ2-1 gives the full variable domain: EAEVAQSPRYKITEKSQAVAFWCDPISGHATLYWYRQILGQGPELLVQFQDESVVDDSQLPKDRFSAERLKGVDSTLKIQPAELGDSAMYLCASSLGLADDNEQFFGPGTRLTVL.

The CDR3 sequence: CASRNRDRAPYEQYF. CDR3 DNA sequence: TGTGCCAGCAGGAACCGGGACAGGGCACCCTACGAGCAGTACTTC. This chain uses TRBV21-1 with TRBJ2-7; TRBD1 is the table's D call and was not checked against the DNA. TRBV21-1 is a documented pseudogene. CDR3 length: 15 amino acids.

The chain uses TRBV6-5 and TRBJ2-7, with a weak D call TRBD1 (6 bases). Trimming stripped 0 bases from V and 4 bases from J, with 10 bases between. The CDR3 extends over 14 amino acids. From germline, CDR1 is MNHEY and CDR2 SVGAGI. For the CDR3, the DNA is TGTGCCAGCAGTTACTCTCGTACAGGGTACGAGCAGTACGTC. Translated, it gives CASSYSRTGYEQYV.

The CDR3 DNA reads TGTGCCATCAGCCTAGCCGAGGGCAGCACTGAAGCTTTCTTT. It encodes CAISLAEGSTEAFF. The chain has TRBV10-3 and TRBJ1-1; no clear D gene. Trimming left V 6 bases short and J 4 bases short, with 15 bases between. The V gene's germline CDR1 is ENHRY and CDR2 SYGVKD. CDR3 length: 14 residues.

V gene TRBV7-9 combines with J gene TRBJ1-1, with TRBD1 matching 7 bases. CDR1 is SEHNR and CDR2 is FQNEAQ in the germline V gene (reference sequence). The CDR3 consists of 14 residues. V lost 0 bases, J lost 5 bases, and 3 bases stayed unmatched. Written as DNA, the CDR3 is TGTGCCAGCAGCTTAGCCCACAGGGGAACTGAAGCTTTCTTT. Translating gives CASSLAHRGTEAFF.

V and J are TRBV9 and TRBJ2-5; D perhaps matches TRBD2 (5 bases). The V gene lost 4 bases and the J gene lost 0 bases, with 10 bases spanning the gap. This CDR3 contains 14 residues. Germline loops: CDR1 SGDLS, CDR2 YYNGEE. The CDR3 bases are TGTGCCAGCAGCCTAGCCTCGTACCAAGAGACCCAGTACTTC. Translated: CASSLASYQETQYF. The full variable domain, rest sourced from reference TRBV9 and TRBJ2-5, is DSGVTQTPKHLITATGQRVTLRCSPRSGDLSVYWYQQSLDQGLQFLIQYYNGEERAKGNILERFSAQQFPDLHSELNLSSLELGDSALYFCASSLASYQETQYFGPGTRLLVL.

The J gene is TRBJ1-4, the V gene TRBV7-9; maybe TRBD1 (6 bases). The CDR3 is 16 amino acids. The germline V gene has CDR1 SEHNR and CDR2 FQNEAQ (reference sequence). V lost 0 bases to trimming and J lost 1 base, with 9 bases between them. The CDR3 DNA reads TGTGCCAGCAGCTTAGCCCAAGGGGGAACTAATGAAAAACTGTTTTTT. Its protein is CASSLAQGGTNEKLFF.

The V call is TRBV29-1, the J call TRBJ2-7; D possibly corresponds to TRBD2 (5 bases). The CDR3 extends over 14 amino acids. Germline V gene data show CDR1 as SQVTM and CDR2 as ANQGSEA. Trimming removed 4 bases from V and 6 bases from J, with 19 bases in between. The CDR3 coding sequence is TGCAGCGTTGGGTGGAGTAGCGAGATCTCCGAGCAGTACGTC. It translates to CSVGWSSEISEQYV.

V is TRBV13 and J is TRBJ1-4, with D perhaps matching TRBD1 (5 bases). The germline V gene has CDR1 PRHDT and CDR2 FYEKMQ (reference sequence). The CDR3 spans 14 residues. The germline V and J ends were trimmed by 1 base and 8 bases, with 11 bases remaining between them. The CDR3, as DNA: TGTGCCAGCAGCTTAGTCAGGGATGAGGAAAAACTGTTTTTT. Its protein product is CASSLVRDEEKLFF.

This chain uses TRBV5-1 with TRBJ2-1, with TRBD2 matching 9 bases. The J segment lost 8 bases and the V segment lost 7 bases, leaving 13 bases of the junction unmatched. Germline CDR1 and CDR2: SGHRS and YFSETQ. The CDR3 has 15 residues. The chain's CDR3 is CASGGGSGSSDEQFF. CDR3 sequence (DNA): TGCGCCAGCGGGGGGGGTAGCGGGAGCTCGGATGAGCAGTTCTTC.